These T cell receptor delta chains were read from a single sample in a study of Vδ1+ human thymocytes. TCRdb re-called the multiplex PCR reads via CATT. The data contain under 25,000 delta-chain clones, roughly 8% of them singletons. The material sequenced was Vdelta1+ gamma-delta thymocytes from the thymus. Every receptor here comes from a child under two years old who had congenital heart surgery. Both conserved end residues are part of each CDR3. The D gene is left open where the match is weak. Clone size is not always given. Where it is, it says once, few, many or a class for expanded clones.

few,TRDJ1,TRDD3,TRDV1,TGTGCTCTTGGGGGCCGGTCTCTGGGGGATACTCCAGCCCCTACTAAACTCATCTTT,CALGGRSLGDTPAPTKLIF
few,TRDJ1,-,TRDV1,TGTGCTCTTGGGGAACCCCTCGCCGATAAACTCATCTTT,CALGEPLADKLIF
few,TRDJ1,-,TRDV1,TGTGCTCTTGGGGAGCCCTTCCTAAGAGGGATACGCAACACCGATAAACTCATCTTT,CALGEPFLRGIRNTDKLIF
few,TRDJ1,TRDD3,TRDV1,TGTGCTCTTGGGGAGATTGGGGGATTCACCGATAAACTCATCTTT,CALGEIGGFTDKLIF
-,TRDJ1,TRDD3,TRDV1,TGTGCTCTTGGGGAACGATGGGGGTTCGACTGGGGGATCATCCCCGATAAACTCATCTTT,CALGERWGFDWGIIPDKLIF
few,TRDJ1,TRDD3,TRDV1,TGTGCTCTTGGGGAACTAAGGTCCTTCCAACTGGGGGTCACCGATAAACTCATCTTT,CALGELRSFQLGVTDKLIF
-,TRDJ1,-,TRDV1,TGTGCTCTTGGGGAACCCCCCCCGTTTCCGGACGGCCCCACCAAACTCATCTTT,CALGEPPPFPDGPTKLIF
few,TRDJ1,-,TRDV1,TGTGCTCTTGGAGGTTACCGGGAACCCAAACTCATCTTT,CALGGYREPKLIF
-,TRDJ1,TRDD2,TRDV1,TGTGCTCTTGGGGATTCCTTCCTACCGCACTACACCGATAAACTCATCTTT,CALGDSFLPHYTDKLIF
-,TRDJ1,TRDD3,TRDV1,TGTGCTCTTGGGGAACCTAGGAACCTAGTGGGGGATACGGGGGAACTCATCTTT,CALGEPRNLVGDTGELIF
few,TRDJ1,-,TRDV1,TGTGCTCTTGGGGAAATCATGGGATACACCGATAAACTCATCTTT,CALGEIMGYTDKLIF
-,TRDJ1,-,TRDV1,TGTGCTCTTGGGGAACTTCCGGGGGATAAACTCATCTTT,CALGELPGDKLIF
few,TRDJ1,-,TRDV1,TGTGCTCTTGGGGAACTTTCGACTCCTAAGTTTCGGGGATGGTATACGGACACCGATAAACTCATCTTT,CALGELSTPKFRGWYTDTDKLIF
few,TRDJ1,TRDD3,TRDV1,TGTGCTCTTGGGGAACCGCGGGGGGATGGGTACACCGATAAACTCATCTTT,CALGEPRGDGYTDKLIF
-,TRDJ1,-,TRDV1,TGTGCTCTTGGGCCGCGGAACTTCCTACGCACACTGGGGGTTAGATACACCGATAAACTCATCTTT,CALGPRNFLRTLGVRYTDKLIF
medium-sized,TRDJ1,TRDD3,TRDV2,TGTGCCTGTAAAAGTACTGGGGGGTACACCGATAAACTCATCTTT,CACKSTGGYTDKLIF
-,TRDJ1,TRDD3,TRDV2,TGTGCCTGTGGCAGTGACAGGAGCCCGTACTGGGGGATACCTTTCCTAACCGATAAACTCATCTTT,CACGSDRSPYWGIPFLTDKLIF
few,TRDJ1,-,TRDV1,TGTGCTCTTGGGGAACCCCTCTCCCACTCGTACACCGATAAACTCATCTTT,CALGEPLSHSYTDKLIF
-,TRDJ1,-,TRDV1,TGTGCTCTCATGGAGGAGGGATATTTCGGAATCGATAAACTCATCTTT,CALMEEGYFGIDKLIF
-,TRDJ2,-,TRDV1,TGTGCTCTTGGGGAACTAGCGGCTACGAGCTGGGAAACACAACTCTTCTTT,CALGELAATSWETQLFF
few,TRDJ1,TRDD3,TRDV1,TGTGCTCTTGGGGAACGTTACCACTACGTACTACTGGGGTATAAACTCATCTTT,CALGERYHYVLLGYKLIF
-,TRDJ1,-,TRDV1,TGTGCTCTTGGTTGTGTTGGTTTGAAGGGGATTGAGGTGTACACCGATAAACTCATCTTT,CALGCVGLKGIEVYTDKLIF
few,TRDJ1,-,TRDV1,TGTGCTCTTGGGGAACTGCTTGGTAAGATGTCCACCGATAAACTCATCTTT,CALGELLGKMSTDKLIF
-,TRDJ1,-,TRDV1,TGTGCTCTTGGGGAACCGAAACGGTGGGTGGCTGGGGACCCTCCAGCGGCGTACACCGATAAACTCATCTTT,CALGEPKRWVAGDPPAAYTDKLIF
-,TRDJ1,TRDD3,TRDV1,TGTGCTCTTGGGGAGCAGAACTGCCTTACGGGGGATACGTACACCGATAAACTCATCTTT,CALGEQNCLTGDTYTDKLIF
-,TRDJ1,-,TRDV1,TGTGCTCTTGGGGAAGAGCTCCTACCCTACTGGAATAAACTCATCTTT,CALGEELLPYWNKLIF
-,TRDJ1,TRDD3,TRDV1,TGTGCTCTTGGGGAACCCATGGGCCGGACTGGGGGATACTCCGATAAACTCATCTTT,CALGEPMGRTGGYSDKLIF
-,TRDJ1,TRDD3,TRDV1,TGTGCTCTTGGGCCCCTTGCTACGGGGTTATTGGGGGATACTCCCGATAAACTCATCTTT,CALGPLATGLLGDTPDKLIF